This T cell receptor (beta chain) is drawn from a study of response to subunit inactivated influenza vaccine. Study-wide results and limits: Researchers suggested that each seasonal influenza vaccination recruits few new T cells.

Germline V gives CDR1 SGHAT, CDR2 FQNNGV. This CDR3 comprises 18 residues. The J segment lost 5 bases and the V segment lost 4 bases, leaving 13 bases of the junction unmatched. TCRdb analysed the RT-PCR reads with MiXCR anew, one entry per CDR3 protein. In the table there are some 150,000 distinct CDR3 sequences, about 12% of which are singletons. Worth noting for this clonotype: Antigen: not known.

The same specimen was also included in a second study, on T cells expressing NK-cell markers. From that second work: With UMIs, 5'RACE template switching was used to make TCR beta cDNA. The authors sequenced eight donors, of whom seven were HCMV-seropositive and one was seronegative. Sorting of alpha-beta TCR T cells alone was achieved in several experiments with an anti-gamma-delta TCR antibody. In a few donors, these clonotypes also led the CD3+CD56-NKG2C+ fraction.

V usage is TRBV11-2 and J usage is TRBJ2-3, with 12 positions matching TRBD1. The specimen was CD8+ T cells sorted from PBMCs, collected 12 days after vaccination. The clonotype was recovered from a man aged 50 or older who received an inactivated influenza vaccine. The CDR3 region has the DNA TGTGCCAGCAGCTCAGATCCGGGACAGGGGGCGCGAGGAGATACGCAGTATTTT. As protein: CASSSDPGQGARGDTQYF. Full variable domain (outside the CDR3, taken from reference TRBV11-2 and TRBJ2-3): EAGVAQSPRYKIIEKRQSVAFWCNPISGHATLYWYQQILGQGPKLLIQFQNNGVVDDSQLPKDRFSAERLKGVDSTLKIQPAKLEDSAVYLCASSSDPGQGARGDTQYFGPGTRLTVL.